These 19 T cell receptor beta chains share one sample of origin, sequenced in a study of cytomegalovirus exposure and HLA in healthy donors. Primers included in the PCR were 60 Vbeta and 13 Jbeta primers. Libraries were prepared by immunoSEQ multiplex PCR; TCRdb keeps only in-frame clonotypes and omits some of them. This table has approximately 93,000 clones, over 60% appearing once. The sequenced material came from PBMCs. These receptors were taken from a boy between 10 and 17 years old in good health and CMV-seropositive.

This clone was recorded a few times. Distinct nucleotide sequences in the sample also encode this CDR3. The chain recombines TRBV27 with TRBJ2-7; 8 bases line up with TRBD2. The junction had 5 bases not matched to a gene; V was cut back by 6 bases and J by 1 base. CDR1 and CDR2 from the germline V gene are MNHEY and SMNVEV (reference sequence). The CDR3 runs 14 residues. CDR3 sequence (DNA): TGTGCCAGCAGCCGTACTAGCGGTTCCTACGAGCAGTACTTC. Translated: CASSRTSGSYEQYF.

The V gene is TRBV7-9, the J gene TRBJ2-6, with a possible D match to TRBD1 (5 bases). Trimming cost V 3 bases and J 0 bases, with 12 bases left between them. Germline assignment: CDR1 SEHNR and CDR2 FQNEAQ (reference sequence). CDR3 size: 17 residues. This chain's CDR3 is CASSLDTWHSGANVLTF. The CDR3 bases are TGTGCCAGCAGCTTGGACACCTGGCACTCTGGGGCCAACGTCCTGACTTTC.

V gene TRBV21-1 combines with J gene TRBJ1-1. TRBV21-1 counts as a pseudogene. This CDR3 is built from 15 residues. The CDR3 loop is CASSNRRGRNTEAFF. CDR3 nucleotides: TGTGCCAGCAGCAACCGACGGGGAAGGAACACTGAAGCTTTCTTT.

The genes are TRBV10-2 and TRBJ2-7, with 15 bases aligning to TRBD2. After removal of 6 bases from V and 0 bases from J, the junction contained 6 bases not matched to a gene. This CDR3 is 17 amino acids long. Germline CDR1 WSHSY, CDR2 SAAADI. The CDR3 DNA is TGCGCCAGCAGAGGACTAGCGGGAGGGCATAACTCCTACGAGCAGTACTTC. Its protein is CASRGLAGGHNSYEQYF.

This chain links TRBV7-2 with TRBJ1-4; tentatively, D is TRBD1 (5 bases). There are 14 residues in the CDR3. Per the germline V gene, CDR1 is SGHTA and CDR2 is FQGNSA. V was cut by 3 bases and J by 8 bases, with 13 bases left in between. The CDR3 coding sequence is TGTGCCAGCAGCTTTGACGGGGGTTGGGAAAAACTGTTTTTT. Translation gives CASSFDGGWEKLFF.

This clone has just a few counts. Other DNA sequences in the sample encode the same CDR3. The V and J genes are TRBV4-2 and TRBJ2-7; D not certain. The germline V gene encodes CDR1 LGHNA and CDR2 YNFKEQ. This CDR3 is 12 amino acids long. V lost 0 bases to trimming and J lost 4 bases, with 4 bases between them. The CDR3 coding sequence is TGTGCCAGCAGCCAAGATTCGTACGAGCAGTACTTC. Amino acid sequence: CASSQDSYEQYF.

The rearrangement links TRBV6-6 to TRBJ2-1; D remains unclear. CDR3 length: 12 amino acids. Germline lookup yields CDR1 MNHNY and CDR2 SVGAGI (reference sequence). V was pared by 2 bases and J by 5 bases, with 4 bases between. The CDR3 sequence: CASSYGDNEQFF. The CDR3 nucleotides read TGTGCCAGCAGTTACGGAGACAATGAGCAGTTCTTC.

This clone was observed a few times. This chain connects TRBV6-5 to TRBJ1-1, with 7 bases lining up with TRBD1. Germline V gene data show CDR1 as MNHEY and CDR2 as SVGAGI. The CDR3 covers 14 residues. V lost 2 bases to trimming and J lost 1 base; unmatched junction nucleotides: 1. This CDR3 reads CASSYGTENTEAFF. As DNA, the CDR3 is TGTGCCAGCAGTTACGGGACAGAGAACACTGAAGCTTTCTTT.

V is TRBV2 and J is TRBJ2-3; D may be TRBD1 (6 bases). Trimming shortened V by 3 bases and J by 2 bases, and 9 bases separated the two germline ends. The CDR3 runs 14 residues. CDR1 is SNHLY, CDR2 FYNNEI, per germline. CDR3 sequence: CASSEGHFTDTQYF. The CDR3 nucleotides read TGTGCCAGCAGTGAGGGACACTTCACAGATACGCAGTATTTT.

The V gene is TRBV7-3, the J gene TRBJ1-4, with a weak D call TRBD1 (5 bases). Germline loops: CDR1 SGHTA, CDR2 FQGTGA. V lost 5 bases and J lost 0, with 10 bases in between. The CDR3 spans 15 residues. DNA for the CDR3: TGTGCCAGCAGCCCAACAGGTGCAACTAATGAAAAACTGTTTTTT. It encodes CASSPTGATNEKLFF. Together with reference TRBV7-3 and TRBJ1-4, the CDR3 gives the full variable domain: GAGVSQTPSNKVTEKGKYVELRCDPISGHTALYWYRQSLGQGPEFLIYFQGTGAADDSGLPNDRFFAVRPEGSVSTLKIQRTERGDSAVYLCASSPTGATNEKLFFGSGTQLSVL.

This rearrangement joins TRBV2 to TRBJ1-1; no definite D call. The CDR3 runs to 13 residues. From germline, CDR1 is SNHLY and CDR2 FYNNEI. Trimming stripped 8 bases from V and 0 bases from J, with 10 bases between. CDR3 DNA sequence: TGTGCCAGCCAAACAGACATGAACACTGAAGCTTTCTTT. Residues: CASQTDMNTEAFF.

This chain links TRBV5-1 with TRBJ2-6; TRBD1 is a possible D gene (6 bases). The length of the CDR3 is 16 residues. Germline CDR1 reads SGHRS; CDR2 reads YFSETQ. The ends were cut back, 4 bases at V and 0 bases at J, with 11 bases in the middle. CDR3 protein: CASSRDTVSGANVLTF. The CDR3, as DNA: TGCGCCAGCAGCAGGGACACTGTCTCTGGGGCCAACGTCCTGACTTTC.

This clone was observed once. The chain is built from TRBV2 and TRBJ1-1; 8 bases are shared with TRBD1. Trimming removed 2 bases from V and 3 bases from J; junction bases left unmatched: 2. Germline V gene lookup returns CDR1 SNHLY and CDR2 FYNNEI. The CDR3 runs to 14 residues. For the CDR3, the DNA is TGTGCCAGCAGTGAAAGGACAGGGTACACTGAAGCTTTCTTT. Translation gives CASSERTGYTEAFF.

CDR3 loop: CASSQDPRDRGNEQFF. The CDR3 DNA sequence: TGTGCCAGCAGCCAAGATCCAAGGGACAGGGGGAATGAGCAGTTCTTC. The genes are TRBV14 and TRBJ2-1, with 11 nucleotides matching TRBD1. Germline values: CDR1 SGHDN, CDR2 FVKESK. This CDR3 has 16 residues. V was clipped by 0 bases and J by 7 bases; unmatched bases: 5.

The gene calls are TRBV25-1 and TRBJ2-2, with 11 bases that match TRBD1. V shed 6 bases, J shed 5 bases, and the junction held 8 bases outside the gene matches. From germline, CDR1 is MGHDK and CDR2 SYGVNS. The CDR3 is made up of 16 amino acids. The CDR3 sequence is CASRPNWDRGTGELFF. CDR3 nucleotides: TGTGCCAGCAGGCCCAATTGGGACAGGGGGACCGGGGAGCTGTTTTTT. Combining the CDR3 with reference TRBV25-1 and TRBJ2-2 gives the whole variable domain EADIYQTPRYLVIGTGKKITLECSQTMGHDKMYWYQQDPGMELHLIHYSYGVNSTEKGDLSSESTVSRIRTEHFPLTLESARPSHTSQYLCASRPNWDRGTGELFFGEGSRLTVL.

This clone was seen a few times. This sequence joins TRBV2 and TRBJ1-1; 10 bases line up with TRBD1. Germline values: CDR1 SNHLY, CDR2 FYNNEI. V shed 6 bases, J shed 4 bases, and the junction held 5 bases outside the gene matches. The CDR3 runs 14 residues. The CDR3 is CASSRDRGPTEAFF. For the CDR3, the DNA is TGTGCCAGCAGCCGGGACAGGGGCCCCACTGAAGCTTTCTTT.

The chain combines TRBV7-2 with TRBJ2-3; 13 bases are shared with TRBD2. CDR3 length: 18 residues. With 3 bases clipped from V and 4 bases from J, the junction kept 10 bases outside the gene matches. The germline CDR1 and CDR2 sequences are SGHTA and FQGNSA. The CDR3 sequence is CASSLTGTSGTSSDTQYF. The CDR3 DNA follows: TGTGCCAGCAGCTTGACCGGGACTAGCGGGACTTCTTCAGATACGCAGTATTTT.

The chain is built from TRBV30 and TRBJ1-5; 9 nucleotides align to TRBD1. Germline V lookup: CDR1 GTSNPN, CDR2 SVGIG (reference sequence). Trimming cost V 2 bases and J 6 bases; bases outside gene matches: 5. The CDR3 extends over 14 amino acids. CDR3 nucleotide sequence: TGTGCCTGGAGTAAGAGACAGGGGGTTCAGCCCCAGCATTTT. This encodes CAWSKRQGVQPQHF.

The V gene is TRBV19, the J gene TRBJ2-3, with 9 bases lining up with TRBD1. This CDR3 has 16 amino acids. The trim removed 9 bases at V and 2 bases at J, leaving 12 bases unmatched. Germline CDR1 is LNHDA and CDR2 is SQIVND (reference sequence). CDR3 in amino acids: CASKPRTGVFTDTQYF. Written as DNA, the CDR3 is TGTGCCAGCAAGCCCAGGACAGGGGTTTTCACAGATACGCAGTATTTT.